This T cell receptor beta chain came from a study of blood T cell repertoires in COVID-19. Turning to the study itself: The cDNA or gDNA used as material had been derived from T cells, B-cell-depleted T cells, or PBMCs.

The method was immunoSEQ multiplex PCR; TCRdb's version includes in-frame clones alone and lacks a portion of them. The profile shows some 240,000 clones, 75% to 85% of them singletons. V was cut by 7 bases and J by 0 bases, with 15 bases left in between. This CDR3 has 16 amino acids. CDR1 is LNHDA and CDR2 is SQIVND in the germline V gene (reference sequence). Recruited during active infection, patients (from Seattle) were subsequently followed longitudinally. J is TRBJ2-2 and V is TRBV19, with D uncertain. The sequence derives from a woman of 80 years or more with COVID-19, enrolled during active disease. Material for sequencing was peripheral blood. CDR3 sequence (DNA): TGTGCCAGTAATAATCTAGTCAGAGCGAACACCGGGGAGCTGTTTTTT. The encoded protein is CASNNLVRANTGELFF.